One T cell receptor beta chain is described in this entry. Assay used: immunoSEQ multiplex PCR; TCRdb lists only in-frame clones, some missing. The repertoire has fewer than 15,000 clones, 82% of them found once; the top ten carry around 47%. This sample was included in a study of OX40 agonist ivuxolimab in advanced cancers. The CDR3 is made up of 15 amino acids. Germline CDR1 SGHTA, CDR2 FQGNSA. With 1 base clipped from V and 6 bases from J, the junction kept 7 bases outside the gene matches. The chain links TRBV7-2 to TRBJ1-1; 8 bases agree with TRBD1. This TCR came from an adult with an advanced solid tumor such as melanoma, head and neck, liver or kidney cancer. The source material was CD4+ or CD8+ T cells sorted from blood, sampled in a trial of the OX40 agonist ivuxolimab. CDR3 sequence: CASSLGDRLSAEAFF. The CDR3 DNA follows: TGTGCCAGCAGCTTAGGGGACAGGTTATCAGCTGAAGCTTTCTTT. Using reference TRBV7-2 and TRBJ1-1 for the parts outside the CDR3, the full variable domain is GAGVSQSPSNKVTEKGKDVELRCDPISGHTALYWYRQSLGQGLEFLIYFQGNSAPDKSGLPSDRFSAERTGGSVSTLTIQRTQQEDSAVYLCASSLGDRLSAEAFFGQGTRLTVV.